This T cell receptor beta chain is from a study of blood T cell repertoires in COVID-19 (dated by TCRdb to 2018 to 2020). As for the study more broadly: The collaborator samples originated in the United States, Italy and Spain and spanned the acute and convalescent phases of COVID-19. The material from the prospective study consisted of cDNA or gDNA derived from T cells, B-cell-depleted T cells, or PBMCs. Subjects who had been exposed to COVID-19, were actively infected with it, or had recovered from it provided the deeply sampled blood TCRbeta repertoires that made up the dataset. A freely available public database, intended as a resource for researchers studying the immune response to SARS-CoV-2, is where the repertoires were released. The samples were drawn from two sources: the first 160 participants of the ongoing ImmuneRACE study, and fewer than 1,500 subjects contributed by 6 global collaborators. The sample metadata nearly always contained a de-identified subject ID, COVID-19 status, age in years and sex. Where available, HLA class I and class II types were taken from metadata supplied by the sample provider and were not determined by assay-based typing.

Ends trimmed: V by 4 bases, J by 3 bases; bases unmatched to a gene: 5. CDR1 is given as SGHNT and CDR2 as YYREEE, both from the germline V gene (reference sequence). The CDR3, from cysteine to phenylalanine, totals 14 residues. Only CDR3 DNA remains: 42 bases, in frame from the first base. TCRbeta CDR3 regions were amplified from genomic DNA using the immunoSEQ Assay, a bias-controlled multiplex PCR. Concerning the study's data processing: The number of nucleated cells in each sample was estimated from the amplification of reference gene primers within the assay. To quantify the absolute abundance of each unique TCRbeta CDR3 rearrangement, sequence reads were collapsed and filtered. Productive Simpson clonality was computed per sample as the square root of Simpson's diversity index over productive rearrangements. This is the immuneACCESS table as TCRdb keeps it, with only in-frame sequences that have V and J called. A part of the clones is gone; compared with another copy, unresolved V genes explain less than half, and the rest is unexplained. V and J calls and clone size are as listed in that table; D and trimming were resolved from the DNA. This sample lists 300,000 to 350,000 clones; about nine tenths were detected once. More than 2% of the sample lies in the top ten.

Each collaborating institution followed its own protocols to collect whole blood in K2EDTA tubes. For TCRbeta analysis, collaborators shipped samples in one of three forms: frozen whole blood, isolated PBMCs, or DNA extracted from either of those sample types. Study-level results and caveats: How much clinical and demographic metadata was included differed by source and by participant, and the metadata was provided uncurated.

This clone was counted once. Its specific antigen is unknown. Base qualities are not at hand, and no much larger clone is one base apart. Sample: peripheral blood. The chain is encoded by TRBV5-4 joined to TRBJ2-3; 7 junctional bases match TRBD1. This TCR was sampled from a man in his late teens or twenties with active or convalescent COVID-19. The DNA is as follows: TGTGCCAGCAGCGAGCGACAGGGAACAGATACGCAGTATTTT. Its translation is CASSERQGTDTQYF.